This T cell receptor (beta chain) was found in a study of blood T cell repertoires in COVID-19. Looking at the study overall: T cells, B-cell-depleted T cells, or PBMCs provided the cDNA or gDNA that served as material.

Individuals drawn from 24 US areas were about 18 to 100 years old. Participants reported their clinical history, and cohort assignment relied on those reports. Produced via immunoSEQ multiplex PCR; TCRdb's table is partial and in-frame only. This sample has around 130,000 clones, with under 90% found just once. The sequencing input was PBMCs or T cells enriched from blood (not recorded which). The receptor was isolated from a woman between 18 and 29 years old who had been exposed to COVID-19.

The CDR3 DNA is TGTGCCAGCAGCTTAACAGCAGATACGCAGTATTTT. It specifies CASSLTADTQYF. The V and J genes are TRBV7-9 and TRBJ2-3; unclear D gene. V lost 2 bases, J lost 4 bases, and 4 bases lay in between. The CDR3 is made up of 12 amino acids. Germline V gene sequence: CDR1 SEHNR, CDR2 FQNEAQ (reference sequence).